This TCR beta chain was recovered during a study of blood T cell repertoires in COVID-19. Study information: Researchers got acute and convalescent COVID-19 samples from the United States, Italy and Spain. Sources were T cells, B-cell-depleted T cells, or PBMCs; the material itself was cDNA or gDNA.

Clones were read by immunoSEQ multiplex PCR, and TCRdb kept only the in-frame ones, dropping some. The data contain some 240,000 clones, approximately 86% of them singletons. The CDR3 sequence is 18 residues long. Per the germline V gene, CDR1 is SGHNT and CDR2 is YENEEA. The ends lost 5 bases at V and 1 base at J; junction bases unmatched: 13. Individuals aged roughly 18 to 95 years were recruited from 24 US areas. This rearrangement joins TRBV11-3 to TRBJ1-4; 7 bases map to TRBD1. The receptor comes from a middle-aged woman with acute COVID-19. Sequencing used PBMCs or T cells enriched from blood (not recorded which). CDR3: CASSQGDRGQVTNEKLFF. The CDR3 DNA is TGTGCCAGCAGCCAGGGGGATAGAGGGCAAGTAACTAATGAAAAACTGTTTTTT.